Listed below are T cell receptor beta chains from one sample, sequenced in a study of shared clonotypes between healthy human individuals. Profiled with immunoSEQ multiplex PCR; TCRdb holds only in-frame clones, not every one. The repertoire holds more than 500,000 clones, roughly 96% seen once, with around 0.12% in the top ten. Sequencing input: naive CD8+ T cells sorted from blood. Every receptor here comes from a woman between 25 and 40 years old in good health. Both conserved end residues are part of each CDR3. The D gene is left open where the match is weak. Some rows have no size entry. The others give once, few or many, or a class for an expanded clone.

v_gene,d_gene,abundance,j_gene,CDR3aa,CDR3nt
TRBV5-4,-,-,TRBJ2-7,CASSTAGEQYF,TGTGCCAGTTCTACGGCGGGGGAGCAGTACTTC
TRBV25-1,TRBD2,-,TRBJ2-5,CASSPSGMQETQYF,TGTGCCAGCAGCCCGAGCGGGATGCAAGAGACCCAGTACTTC
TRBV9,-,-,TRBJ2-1,CASSVEENEQFF,TGTGCCAGCAGCGTAGAGGAGAATGAGCAGTTCTTC
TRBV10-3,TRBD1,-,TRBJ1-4,CAISESPAETGGSEKLFF,TGTGCCATCAGTGAGTCCCCCGCCGAGACAGGGGGCTCTGAAAAACTGTTTTTT
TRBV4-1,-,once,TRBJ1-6,CASSQDLDSPLHF,TGCGCCAGCAGCCAAGATTTGGATTCACCCCTCCACTTT
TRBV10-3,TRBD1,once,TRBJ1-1,CAISERTGVNTEAFF,TGTGCCATCAGTGAGCGAACAGGGGTGAACACTGAAGCTTTCTTT
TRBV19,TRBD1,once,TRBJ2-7,CASSAGTGGFEQYF,TGTGCCAGTAGCGCCGGGACAGGGGGTTTCGAGCAGTACTTC
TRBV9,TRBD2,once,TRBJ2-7,CASSVALADPSYEQYF,TGTGCCAGCAGCGTAGCCCTAGCGGACCCCTCCTACGAGCAGTACTTC
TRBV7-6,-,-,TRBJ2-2,CASSLEAANTGELFF,TGTGCCAGCAGCTTAGAAGCAGCGAACACCGGGGAGCTGTTTTTT
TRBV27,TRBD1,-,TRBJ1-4,CASSQQTGGREKLFF,TGTGCCAGCAGTCAACAGACAGGGGGCCGGGAAAAACTGTTTTTT
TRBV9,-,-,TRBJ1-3,CASSSQGGFSGNTIYF,TGTGCCAGCAGCTCCCAAGGGGGATTCTCTGGAAACACCATATATTTT
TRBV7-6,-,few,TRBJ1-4,CASSWGRKKLFF,TGTGCCAGCAGCTGGGGTAGGAAAAAACTGTTTTTT
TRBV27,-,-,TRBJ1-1,CASSLRSNTEAFF,TGTGCCAGCAGTCTTCGCTCGAACACTGAAGCTTTCTTT
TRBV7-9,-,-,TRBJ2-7,CASSPSGGTEAYEQYF,TGTGCCAGCAGTCCCAGTGGTGGGACGGAAGCCTACGAGCAGTACTTC
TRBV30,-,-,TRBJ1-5,CAWSVPGIQPQHF,TGTGCCTGGAGTGTTCCCGGAATTCAGCCCCAGCATTTT
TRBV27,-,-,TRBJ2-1,CASSLESGAEGYNEQFF,TGTGCCAGCAGTTTAGAGTCAGGAGCGGAGGGTTACAATGAGCAGTTCTTC
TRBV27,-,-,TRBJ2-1,CASSLGTAAYNEQFF,TGTGCCAGCAGTCTCGGGACCGCAGCCTACAATGAGCAGTTCTTC
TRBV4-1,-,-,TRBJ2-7,CASSSTGQYEQYF,TGCGCCAGCAGCTCCACCGGACAGTACGAGCAGTACTTC
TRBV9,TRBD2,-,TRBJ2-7,CASSGLAGEYEQYF,TGTGCCAGCAGCGGACTAGCGGGAGAGTACGAGCAGTACTTC
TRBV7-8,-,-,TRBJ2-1,CASSLVGNNEQFF,TGTGCCAGCAGCTTAGTGGGAAACAATGAGCAGTTCTTC
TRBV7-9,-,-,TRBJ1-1,CASSSGYTEAFF,TGTGCCAGCAGCTCTGGATACACTGAAGCTTTCTTT
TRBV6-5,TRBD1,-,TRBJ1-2,CASSWGNQGGQYGYTF,TGTGCCAGCAGTTGGGGAAACCAAGGGGGCCAATATGGCTACACCTTC
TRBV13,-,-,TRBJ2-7,CASSISRYEQYF,TGTGCCAGCAGCATTAGTCGGTACGAGCAGTACTTC
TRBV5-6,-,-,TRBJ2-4,CASSLSGSPNIQYF,TGTGCCAGCAGCTTGAGCGGCAGCCCGAACATTCAGTACTTC
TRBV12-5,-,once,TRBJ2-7,CASGSRHDVPYEQYF,TGTGCTAGTGGTAGCCGACACGATGTACCCTACGAGCAGTACTTC
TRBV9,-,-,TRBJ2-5,CASSVGGTEETQYF,TGTGCCAGCAGCGTAGGGGGTACCGAAGAGACCCAGTACTTC
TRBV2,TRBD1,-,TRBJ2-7,CASSEGTGPYEQYF,TGTGCCAGCAGTGAGGGGACAGGGCCCTACGAGCAGTACTTC
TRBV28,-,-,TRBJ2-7,CASNTLWRDGYEQYF,TGTGCCAGCAACACCCTATGGAGAGACGGGTACGAGCAGTACTTC
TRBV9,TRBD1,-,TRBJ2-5,CASSYDRGETQYF,TGTGCCAGCAGCTACGACAGGGGAGAGACCCAGTACTTC
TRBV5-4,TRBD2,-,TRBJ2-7,CASSLELAGAEQYF,TGTGCCAGCAGCTTGGAACTAGCGGGAGCCGAGCAGTACTTC
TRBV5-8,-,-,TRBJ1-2,CASSSSTEINYGYTF,TGTGCCAGCAGCTCCTCGACGGAGATTAACTATGGCTACACCTTC
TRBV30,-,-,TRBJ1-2,CAWSPSPGGNYGYTF,TGTGCCTGGAGTCCCTCCCCCGGGGGAAACTATGGCTACACCTTC
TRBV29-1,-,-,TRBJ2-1,CSVEEVRYNEQFF,TGCAGCGTTGAAGAGGTCAGATACAATGAGCAGTTCTTC
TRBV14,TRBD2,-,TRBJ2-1,CASSQELTGGPGEQFF,TGTGCCAGCAGCCAAGAGTTGACGGGAGGGCCCGGGGAGCAGTTCTTC
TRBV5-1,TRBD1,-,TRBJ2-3,CASSPYSGTGVADTQYF,TGCGCCAGCAGCCCTTACTCCGGGACAGGGGTCGCAGATACGCAGTATTTT
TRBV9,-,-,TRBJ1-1,CASSVEGGPPNTEAFF,TGTGCCAGCAGCGTAGAGGGCGGGCCCCCGAACACTGAAGCTTTCTTT
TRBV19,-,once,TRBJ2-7,CASSIEAGISYEQYF,TGTGCCAGTAGTATAGAGGCAGGGATTTCCTACGAGCAGTACTTC
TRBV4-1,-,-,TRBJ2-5,CASSQRGLAETQYF,TGCGCCAGCAGCCAACGGGGGCTAGCGGAGACCCAGTACTTC
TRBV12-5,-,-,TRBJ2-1,CASGHPLDNEQFF,TGTGCTAGTGGTCACCCACTGGACAATGAGCAGTTCTTC
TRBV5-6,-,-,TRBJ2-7,CASRKKQGLGWYEQYF,TGTGCCAGCAGAAAAAAACAGGGTCTTGGTTGGTACGAGCAGTACTTC
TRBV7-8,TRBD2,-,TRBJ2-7,CASSLGTLAGGPEQYF,TGTGCCAGCAGCTTAGGAACCCTAGCGGGAGGGCCCGAGCAGTACTTC
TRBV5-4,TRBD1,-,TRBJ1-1,CASSFRDRAGNTEAFF,TGTGCCAGCAGCTTCCGGGACAGGGCCGGGAACACTGAAGCTTTCTTT
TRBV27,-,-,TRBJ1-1,CASSQHPGFAEAFF,TGTGCCAGCAGCCAACATCCAGGGTTCGCTGAAGCTTTCTTT
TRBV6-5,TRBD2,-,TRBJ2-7,CASAPGGGGLEQYF,TGTGCCAGCGCCCCGGGAGGCGGGGGACTCGAGCAGTACTTC
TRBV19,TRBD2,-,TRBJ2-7,CASSIKVRGLGLAGGEQYF,TGTGCCAGTAGTATAAAAGTAAGGGGGCTTGGACTAGCGGGAGGGGAGCAGTACTTC
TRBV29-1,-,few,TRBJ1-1,CSVGGHMNTEAFF,TGCAGCGTCGGCGGTCACATGAACACTGAAGCTTTCTTT
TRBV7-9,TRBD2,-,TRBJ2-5,CASSHVLADQETQYF,TGTGCCAGCAGCCACGTACTAGCGGATCAAGAGACCCAGTACTTC
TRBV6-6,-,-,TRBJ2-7,CASSYGWSYEQYF,TGTGCCAGCAGTTACGGATGGTCTTACGAGCAGTACTTC
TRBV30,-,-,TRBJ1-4,CAWIPPLLGQGKGSANEKLFF,TGTGCCTGGATCCCCCCTCTACTTGGGCAGGGGAAAGGGTCGGCTAATGAAAAACTGTTTTTT
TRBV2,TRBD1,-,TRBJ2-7,CASSAGQASYEQYF,TGTGCCAGCAGCGCGGGACAGGCCTCCTACGAGCAGTACTTC
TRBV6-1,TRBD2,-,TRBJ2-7,CASSAYGLREMDEQYF,TGTGCCAGCAGTGCATACGGTTTGCGGGAGATGGACGAGCAGTACTTC
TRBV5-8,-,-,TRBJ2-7,CASTSGVTAREQYF,TGTGCCAGCACATCGGGCGTAACGGCTAGGGAGCAGTACTTC
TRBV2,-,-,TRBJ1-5,CATTDRGTQPQHF,TGTGCCACGACAGATCGGGGAACTCAGCCCCAGCATTTT
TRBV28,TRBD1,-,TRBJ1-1,CASSLNDRGWNTEAFF,TGTGCCAGCAGTTTAAATGACAGGGGCTGGAACACTGAAGCTTTCTTT